This T cell receptor beta chain was obtained from a study of early T cells in non-severe SARS-CoV-2 infection. Trimming left V 5 bases short and J 2 bases short, with 27 bases between. CDR1 and CDR2 from the germline V gene are SEHNR and FQNEAQ (reference sequence). This CDR3 contains 20 residues. Only a few counts were recorded for this clonotype. The antigen is not known. Attached unique molecular identifiers marked individual cDNA molecules. TCRdb reanalysed the 5' RACE reads using MiXCR and keeps one entry per CDR3 protein. The sample carries 90,000 to 130,000 distinct CDR3 sequences, roughly an eighth recorded once. Whole-study results and caveats: Anti-spike CD8 responses were favored in VDJdb matching, and private and CD4 specificities were missed.

The rearrangement joins TRBV7-9 to TRBJ2-2; D is possibly TRBD2 (6 bases). The clonotype was recovered from an adult who was a healthcare worker with PCR-confirmed SARS-CoV-2 infection or an uninfected control (not recorded which). The material was whole blood, obtained at baseline. For the CDR3, the DNA is TGTGCCAGCAGCCCCAAGGAAGGAAGGAACGGGAGCCGAAACACCGGGGAGCTGTTTTTT. This translates into CASSPKEGRNGSRNTGELFF. Filled out from reference TRBV7-9 and TRBJ2-2, the complete variable domain reads DTGVSQNPRHKITKRGQNVTFRCDPISEHNRLYWYRQTLGQGPEFLTYFQNEAQLEKSRLLSDRFSAERPKGSFSTLEIQRTEQGDSAMYLCASSPKEGRNGSRNTGELFFGEGSRLTVL.